The 21 T cell receptor beta chains below were found in one sample sequenced in a study of early T cells in non-severe SARS-CoV-2 infection. TCRdb re-called the 5' RACE reads with MiXCR, one entry per CDR3 protein. The table lists over 80,000 distinct CDR3 sequences, roughly 13% of them singletons, with approximately 11% in the top ten. Sequencing was done on a sample of whole blood. The receptors come from an adult who was a healthcare worker with PCR-confirmed SARS-CoV-2 infection or an uninfected control (not recorded which).

This clonotype has at least ten counts. The chain employs TRBV29-1 and TRBJ2-2; D uncertain. The CDR3 spans 13 residues. The germline CDR1 and CDR2 sequences are SQVTM and ANQGSEA. V shed 3 bases and J shed 3 bases, with 8 bases lying between them. CDR3 residues: CSVDQGYTGELFF. Written as DNA, the CDR3 is TGCAGCGTTGACCAAGGGTACACCGGGGAGCTGTTTTTT.

This clonotype was seen at least ten times. The chain couples TRBV28 to TRBJ2-1; the D gene could be TRBD1 or TRBD2 (5 bases each). The ends were cut back, 0 bases at V and 8 bases at J, with 11 bases in the middle. The CDR3 covers 14 residues. Germline V gene lookup returns CDR1 MDHEN and CDR2 SYDVKM. This CDR3 is CASSLWDSRDEQFF. In nucleotides, the CDR3 is TGTGCCAGCAGTTTATGGGACTCCAGGGATGAGCAGTTCTTC.

The sample holds a few counts of this clonotype. The V call is TRBV10-3, the J call TRBJ2-7; D gene ambiguous. Germline CDR1 is ENHRY and CDR2 is SYGVKD. The CDR3 covers 11 residues. The V end was cut by 1 base, the J end by 7 bases, with 5 bases between. CDR3 sequence: CAISELTEQYF. The DNA of the CDR3 is TGTGCCATCAGTGAGTTAACGGAGCAGTACTTC.

This clonotype was found a few times. The J gene is TRBJ1-1, the V gene TRBV20-1; weak D call: TRBD1 (5 bases). CDR1 DFQATT and CDR2 SNEGSKA come from the germline V gene (reference sequence). V lost 2 bases, J lost 8 bases, and 18 bases lay in between. The CDR3 has 14 amino acids. CDR3 sequence: CSARFGGESREAFF. The CDR3 bases are TGCAGTGCTAGATTCGGAGGGGAATCCAGAGAAGCTTTCTTT.

This chain joins TRBV5-1 and TRBJ2-1; TRBD2 matches 7 bases. Germline V gene data show CDR1 as SGHRS and CDR2 as YFSETQ. CDR3 size: 12 residues. V shed 5 bases, J shed 6 bases, and the junction held 2 bases outside the gene matches. The CDR3 is CASRGEGNEQFF. As DNA, the CDR3 is TGCGCCAGCAGGGGGGAGGGCAATGAGCAGTTCTTC.

There are a few counts of this clonotype. The rearrangement joins TRBV2 to TRBJ2-5; 9 nucleotides agree with TRBD2. The germline gives CDR1 SNHLY, CDR2 FYNNEI. V shed 2 bases, J shed 10 bases, and the junction held 5 bases outside the gene matches. The CDR3 runs 13 residues. The CDR3 sequence: CASSEQAGGVQYF. For the CDR3, the DNA is TGTGCCAGCAGTGAACAAGCGGGGGGCGTCCAGTACTTC.

The genes are TRBV12-3 or TRBV12-4 and TRBJ1-4; 7 bases line up with TRBD1. The CDR3 has 14 residues. The V and J ends lost 5 bases and 4 bases, in that order; junction bases with no gene match: 4. In DNA form, the CDR3 reads TGTGCCAGCAGTAGAGGACAGGTTAATGAAAAACTGTTTTTT. Translated: CASSRGQVNEKLFF.

This clonotype was seen ten or more times. The chain uses TRBV12-3 or TRBV12-4 and TRBJ2-2; TRBD1 matches 9 bases. This CDR3 is 16 amino acids long. V lost 5 bases, J lost 5 bases, and 9 bases stayed unmatched. The CDR3 nucleotides are TGTGCCAGCAGTCCGACCGGGACAGGGAAAACCGGGGAGCTGTTTTTT. It is translated as CASSPTGTGKTGELFF.

This sequence joins TRBV3-1 and TRBJ2-1; 10 bases line up with TRBD2. CDR1 and CDR2 (germline): LGHDT, YNNKEL (reference sequence). The CDR3 extends over 16 amino acids. Trimming removed 4 bases from V and 3 bases from J; junction bases left unmatched: 6. CDR3 DNA sequence: TGTGCCAGCAGCCGAAGGACTAGCGGCAACTACAATGAGCAGTTCTTC. Its translation is CASSRRTSGNYNEQFF.

This clonotype appeared a few times. The J gene is TRBJ2-3, the V gene TRBV28; TRBD2 matches at 10 bases. Germline loops: CDR1 MDHEN, CDR2 SYDVKM. The CDR3 is made up of 15 amino acids. The V and J ends lost 5 bases and 5 bases, in that order; junction bases with no gene match: 7. CDR3 amino acids: CASSVAGGLGDTQYF. CDR3 DNA: TGTGCCAGCAGTGTAGCGGGGGGTCTGGGAGATACGCAGTATTTT.

The chain carries TRBV6-6 and TRBJ1-1; weak D call: TRBD1 (6 bases). The CDR3 has 19 amino acids. Germline V lookup: CDR1 MNHNY, CDR2 SVGAGI (reference sequence). V lost 8 bases to trimming and J lost 5 bases, with 33 bases between them. The CDR3 region has the DNA TGTGCCAGCTCGGACGGTCCCTCCCGGGGGGCAGGGGTGGGAACTGAAGCTTTCTTT. It translates to CASSDGPSRGAGVGTEAFF.

In its sample, this clonotype was seen a few times. V and J are TRBV12-3 or TRBV12-4 and TRBJ2-1; TRBD2 aligns across 8 bases. After removal of 6 bases from V and 4 bases from J, the junction contained 8 bases not matched to a gene. This CDR3 contains 15 residues. CDR3 loop: CASSRERGRYNEQFF. CDR3 nucleotide sequence: TGTGCCAGCAGCCGAGAGCGGGGGCGTTACAATGAGCAGTTCTTC.

This clonotype showed up just a few times. The V and J genes are TRBV5-4 and TRBJ1-5; TRBD1 is a possible D gene (5 bases). The ends were cut back, 0 bases at V and 3 bases at J, with 13 bases in the middle. CDR1 and CDR2 from the germline V gene are SGHNT and YYREEE (reference sequence). The CDR3 loop spans 16 amino acids. The CDR3 nucleotides read TGTGCCAGCAGCTTGGGGGGACTATCCCCCAATCAGCCCCAGCATTTT. Translated: CASSLGGLSPNQPQHF.

This clonotype appeared a few times. The chain employs TRBV19 and TRBJ1-5; 9 nucleotides line up with TRBD1. Per the germline V gene, CDR1 is LNHDA and CDR2 is SQIVND (reference sequence). The junction had 9 bases not matched to a gene; V was cut back by 9 bases and J by 0 bases. The CDR3 spans 16 residues. CDR3 region: CASQLWTGASNQPQHF. CDR3 nucleotide sequence: TGTGCCAGCCAGTTATGGACAGGGGCTAGCAATCAGCCCCAGCATTTT.

This clonotype was seen more than once but under ten times. The gene calls are TRBV7-9 and TRBJ2-1; D gene uncertain. The CDR3 contains 12 residues. Trimming shortened V by 7 bases and J by 5 bases, and 9 bases separated the two germline ends. The V gene's germline CDR1 is SEHNR and CDR2 FQNEAQ (reference sequence). DNA for the CDR3: TGTGCCAGCACGCCCGCTCACAATGAGCAGTTCTTC. This encodes CASTPAHNEQFF.

There are a few counts of this clonotype. The chain is built from TRBV27 and TRBJ1-2; 10 nucleotides agree with TRBD1. Germline values: CDR1 MNHEY, CDR2 SMNVEV (reference sequence). J gave up 5 bases and V 4 bases, and 7 bases lay outside the gene matches. CDR3 length equals 15 residues. For the CDR3, the DNA is TGTGCCAGCAGTTCCTACCGGACAGGGGGATATGGCTACACCTTC. Protein sequence: CASSSYRTGGYGYTF.

This clonotype was detected only a few times. The chain recombines TRBV7-3 with TRBJ1-4; the D gene is possibly TRBD1 (5 bases). Trimming took 2 bases from V and 5 from J, leaving 15 bases between them. Germline V CDR1 and CDR2: SGHTA, FQGTGA. The CDR3 contains 16 residues. CDR3 sequence reads: CASSLSLGTLNEKLFF. CDR3 nucleotides: TGTGCCAGCAGCTTATCGTTGGGGACCCTAAATGAAAAACTGTTTTTT.

This clonotype was seen only a few times. The V call is TRBV5-1, the J call TRBJ1-5; D ambiguous. Germline assignment: CDR1 SGHRS and CDR2 YFSETQ. The CDR3 consists of 13 residues. With 0 bases removed from V and 4 bases from J, the gap between germline ends came to 5 bases. This CDR3 reads CASSLVGNQPQHF. The CDR3 region has the DNA TGCGCCAGCAGCTTGGTGGGTAATCAGCCCCAGCATTTT.

This clonotype was seen only a few times. The V gene is TRBV15, the J gene TRBJ2-7; possible D gene TRBD1, 5 bases. The CDR3 length is 15 residues. Germline CDR1 is LNHNV and CDR2 is YYDKDF (reference sequence). V was clipped by 0 bases and J by 5 bases, with 14 bases between them. The CDR3 is CATSRDAGQINEQYF. The CDR3 nucleotides are TGTGCCACCAGCAGAGATGCAGGGCAGATCAACGAGCAGTACTTC.

The rearrangement joins TRBV3-1 to TRBJ2-2; D is possibly TRBD2 (5 bases). CDR1 and CDR2 (germline): LGHDT, YNNKEL (reference sequence). With 1 base removed from V and 5 bases from J, the gap between germline ends came to 8 bases. This CDR3 region has 14 residues. In DNA form, the CDR3 reads TGTGCCAGCAGCCAAGTACCGGGGACCGGGGAGCTGTTTTTT. This encodes CASSQVPGTGELFF. Full variable domain (outside the CDR3, taken from reference TRBV3-1 and TRBJ2-2): DTAVSQTPKYLVTQMGNDKSIKCEQNLGHDTMYWYKQDSKKFLKIMFSYNNKELIINETVPNRFSPKSPDKAHLNLHINSLELGDSAVYFCASSQVPGTGELFFGEGSRLTVL.

This clonotype came up a few times. V usage is TRBV25-1 and J usage is TRBJ2-2; no clear D. Germline V gene data show CDR1 as MGHDK and CDR2 as SYGVNS. The CDR3 contains 16 residues. V was trimmed by 1 base and J by 1 base, leaving 10 bases between them. The CDR3 region is CASSEWAAMNTGELFF. The CDR3, as DNA: TGTGCCAGCAGTGAATGGGCAGCCATGAACACCGGGGAGCTGTTTTTT.